Listed below are T cell receptor beta chains from one sample, sequenced in a study of CD8+ T cells in alopecia areata. Produced via immunoSEQ multiplex PCR; TCRdb's table is partial and in-frame only. Found here are some 95,000 clones, 44% of them singletons; the top ten hold 18%. The sequencing used CD8+ T cells sorted from blood, collected at week 24, from a patient treated with tofacitinib. Receptors originate from a human donor with alopecia areata. The CDR3 runs from the conserved cysteine through the conserved F or W. A D gene is named only where the DNA matches it firmly. Size is stated for part of the rows, as once, few or many counts, or as a class when the clone is expanded.

d_call,clone_size,j_call,v_call,cdr3_nt,cdr3_aa
.,few,TRBJ2-3,TRBV29-1,TGCAGCGTTTTTTCACCTAGCCATCCCACAGATACGCAGTATTTT,CSVFSPSHPTDTQYF
.,.,TRBJ1-5,TRBV4-2,TGTGCCAGCAGCCAAGAAAGGGGCAATCAGCCCCAGCATTTT,CASSQERGNQPQHF
.,.,TRBJ2-6,TRBV7-8,TGTGCCAGCAGCTCTGACTGGACAGATACTTCTGGGGCCAACGTCCTGACTTTC,CASSSDWTDTSGANVLTF
TRBD2,few,TRBJ2-3,TRBV27,TGTGCCAGCAGCCCTAGCGGTCTCACAGATACGCAGTATTTT,CASSPSGLTDTQYF
TRBD2,.,TRBJ2-7,TRBV14,TGTGCCAGCAGCCCCGTGCCAAGCGGGAGCTACGAGCAGTACTTC,CASSPVPSGSYEQYF
.,few,TRBJ1-1,TRBV30,TGTGCCTGGGAGCCGGGACCGAGGAATTGGGGCACTGAAGCTTTCTTT,CAWEPGPRNWGTEAFF
.,few,TRBJ2-7,TRBV29-1,TGCAGCGTTGAAAGGGATTACGAGCAGTACTTC,CSVERDYEQYF
TRBD2,few,TRBJ2-2,TRBV5-5,TGTGCCAGCAGCTGGACTAGCGGGAGCGGGGAGCTGTTTTTT,CASSWTSGSGELFF
.,.,TRBJ2-1,TRBV27,TGTGCCCTCCGAGAGCAGTTCTTC,CALREQFF
TRBD1,.,TRBJ1-4,TRBV9,TGTGCCAGCAGCGTAGGGGACAGTAGGGAAAAACTGTTTTTT,CASSVGDSREKLFF
.,many,TRBJ2-1,TRBV7-9,TGTGCCAGCAGCTTAGGAGGGTTGGGTGAGCAGTTCTTC,CASSLGGLGEQFF
TRBD2,.,TRBJ2-4,TRBV5-1,TGCGCCAGCAGCTTGATTCACCGGGAGGCAAACATTCAGTACTTC,CASSLIHREANIQYF
.,.,TRBJ2-3,TRBV9,TGTGCCAGCAGCCCCCTAGGGTCCGGCACAGATACGCAGTATTTT,CASSPLGSGTDTQYF
.,.,TRBJ2-7,TRBV4-1,TGCGCCAGCAGCCAAGTAGCAGGGAACTACGAGCAGTACTTC,CASSQVAGNYEQYF
TRBD2,.,TRBJ2-1,TRBV10-2,TGCGCCAGCCTAGCGGGAGCATTGAATGAGCAGTTCTTC,CASLAGALNEQFF
.,.,TRBJ1-5,TRBV4-1,TGCGCCAGCAGCCAGCGATCTACAGGGATCAATCAGCCCCAGCATTTT,CASSQRSTGINQPQHF
TRBD1,.,TRBJ1-5,TRBV4-1,TGCGCCAGCAATCAGTGGGCAGGGGGTTCTCAGCCCCAGCATTTT,CASNQWAGGSQPQHF
.,.,TRBJ1-5,TRBV4-1,TGCGCCAGCAGCCCCCACGGCGGAGGCAATCAGCCCCAGCATTTT,CASSPHGGGNQPQHF
.,.,TRBJ2-7,TRBV19,TGTGCCAGTAGTATTTTGGGAACCTACGAGCAGTACTTC,CASSILGTYEQYF
.,.,TRBJ2-3,TRBV10-3,TGTGCCATCAACGGAGCCCAGGGCACAGATACGCAGTATTTT,CAINGAQGTDTQYF
TRBD1,.,TRBJ1-4,TRBV6-6,TGTGCCACGACAGGGCGGGGTGAAAAACTGTTTTTT,CATTGRGEKLFF
.,few,TRBJ2-1,TRBV9,TGTGCCAGCAGAGATCCGAACAATGAGCAGTTCTTC,CASRDPNNEQFF
TRBD1,.,TRBJ1-4,TRBV30,TGTGCCTGGAGTACTGGGACAGGGGACGAAAAACTGTTTTTT,CAWSTGTGDEKLFF
.,.,TRBJ1-3,TRBV30,TGTGCCTGGAGGGGGGACGACAGCTACTCTGGAAACACCATATATTTT,CAWRGDDSYSGNTIYF
.,.,TRBJ1-1,TRBV11-2,TGTGCCAGCAGCCCAGCCCCCAGCTCGAACACTGAAGCTTTCTTT,CASSPAPSSNTEAFF
.,.,TRBJ2-1,TRBV9,TGTGCCAGCAGCGTAGATAGCAATGAGCAGTTCTTC,CASSVDSNEQFF
TRBD2,.,TRBJ2-7,TRBV29-1,TGCAGCGTTGAAGATCGTATTAGCGGGAGTCCCTCCTACGAGCAGTACTTC,CSVEDRISGSPSYEQYF
TRBD1,.,TRBJ2-2,TRBV12-5,TGTGCTAGTGGACGGGACAGGGGGAACACCGGGGAGCTGTTTTTT,CASGRDRGNTGELFF
.,few,TRBJ1-2,TRBV6-5,TGTGCCAGCAGTTCTTGGGACGACTTAACTATGGGCTACACCTTC,CASSSWDDLTMGYTF
.,.,TRBJ2-1,TRBV28,TGTGCCAGCACCTTGGGGTATGAGCAGTTCTTC,CASTLGYEQFF
.,.,TRBJ1-1,TRBV15,TGTGCCACCAGGGCAGCCGGAGGTACTGAAGCTTTCTTT,CATRAAGGTEAFF
.,many,TRBJ2-2,TRBV5-1,TGCGCCAGCAGCTTGTTCGCCGGGGAGCTGTTTTTT,CASSLFAGELFF
TRBD1,.,TRBJ1-5,TRBV6-6,TGTGCCAGCAGCGCCGGACAGGGTCAGCCCCAGCATTTT,CASSAGQGQPQHF
.,.,TRBJ2-1,TRBV27,TGTGCCAGCAGTCCCCGGGCAGCCCATGAGCAGTTCTTC,CASSPRAAHEQFF
.,.,TRBJ2-1,TRBV7-9,TGTGCCAGCAGGTCAGGTCCGAGTGAGCAGTTCTTC,CASRSGPSEQFF
.,.,TRBJ1-3,TRBV23-1,TGCGCCAGCAGTCAGGAGAGGGCCGCGTGCTCTGGAAACACCATATATTTT,CASSQERAACSGNTIYF
TRBD2,.,TRBJ2-7,TRBV30,TGTGCCTGGAGCGGACTAGACTTTTCCTACGAGCAGTACTTC,CAWSGLDFSYEQYF
TRBD2,.,TRBJ2-1,TRBV30,TGTGCCTGGAGTTCTGGCGATTGGGGATTAGCGGGACCCAATGAGCAGTTCTTC,CAWSSGDWGLAGPNEQFF
TRBD1,.,TRBJ2-7,TRBV30,TGTGCCTGGGGGAGGACAGGGGTCGAGCAGTACTTC,CAWGRTGVEQYF
.,.,TRBJ2-3,TRBV4-3,TGCGCCAGCCGGGGGACGGGCACAGATACGCAGTATTTT,CASRGTGTDTQYF
TRBD1,few,TRBJ2-1,TRBV2,TGTGCCAGCCCGGGACAGGTTGCCGATGAGCAGTTCTTC,CASPGQVADEQFF
TRBD2,.,TRBJ2-2,TRBV15,TGTGCCACCAGCAAGCCGGGACTAGCTACCGGGGAGCTGTTTTTT,CATSKPGLATGELFF